These 29 T cell receptor beta chains were sequenced from one sample in a study of coeliac disease (dated by TCRdb to 2021 to 2024). Libraries came from the immunoSEQ multiplex PCR assay. This immuneACCESS table, as held by TCRdb, lists in-frame sequences with V and J called but not all clones. Of the missing ones, under half trace to an unresolved V gene in checked studies; the others have no known cause. This sample gives about 3,000 clones in total; roughly three fifths of them show up just once. The ten largest clones add up to 17% of the sample. Sequenced input: lymphocytes from the gut lamina propria. The cell subset or site label of this sample denotes: lamina propria cell (LPC) fraction of small intestinal biopsy. These receptor sequences come from a woman between 45 and 65 years old without celiac disease.

The V and J genes are TRBV6-6 and TRBJ1-5, with 9 bases aligning to TRBD1. This CDR3 is 15 amino acids long. Germline loops: CDR1 MNHNY, CDR2 SVGAGI (reference sequence). Losses at the gene ends were 6 bases for V and 2 bases for J; bases not matched to a gene: 5. The CDR3 nucleotides read TGTGCCAGCAGCCCCCGGACAGGGGGCAATCAGCCCCAGCATTTT. Translating it yields CASSPRTGGNQPQHF.

The chain employs TRBV4-2 and TRBJ1-1; 12 bases map to TRBD1. After removal of 4 bases from V and 9 bases from J, the junction contained 6 bases not matched to a gene. CDR3 length equals 14 residues. Germline CDR1 LGHNA, CDR2 YNFKEQ. The CDR3 DNA follows: TGTGCCAGCAGCCCCCTGGGGACAGGGGGCAAAGCTTTCTTT. Its protein product is CASSPLGTGGKAFF.

This rearrangement joins TRBV6-6 to TRBJ2-1, with a tentative D call TRBD1 (6 bases). With 0 bases removed from V and 4 bases from J, the gap between germline ends came to 13 bases. The length of the CDR3 is 16 residues. The germline gives CDR1 MNHNY, CDR2 SVGAGI (reference sequence). Written as DNA, the CDR3 is TGTGCCAGCAGTTACTCGGGGGCTCCCCAATACAATGAGCAGTTCTTC. It translates to CASSYSGAPQYNEQFF.

The chain recombines TRBV4-2 with TRBJ1-2, with 7 nucleotides matching TRBD1. CDR3 length equals 15 residues. J gave up 2 bases and V 3 bases, and 6 bases lay outside the gene matches. CDR1 is LGHNA, CDR2 YNFKEQ, per germline. The chain's CDR3 is CASSQTPTGNYGYTF. DNA of the CDR3: TGTGCCAGCAGCCAGACCCCGACAGGGAACTATGGCTACACCTTC.

With respect to this clone: Different DNA sequences within this sample yield the same CDR3. This sequence joins TRBV19 and TRBJ1-2; tentatively, D is TRBD1 (6 bases). CDR3 size: 14 residues. Germline CDR1 and CDR2: LNHDA and SQIVND (reference sequence). Deletions cut 7 bases from V and 1 base from J, with 13 bases between. CDR3 in amino acids: CASKQGFGNYGYTF. The CDR3 DNA is TGTGCCAGTAAACAGGGATTCGGTAACTATGGCTACACCTTC.

In this sample, this clone turned up a few times. The V and J genes are TRBV11-2 and TRBJ1-5; tentative D call: TRBD1 (5 bases). Germline lookup yields CDR1 SGHAT and CDR2 FQNNGV. This CDR3 spans 14 amino acids. Trimming took off 5 bases at V and 3 bases at J, with 11 bases between the two ends. In DNA form, the CDR3 reads TGTGCCAGCAGCCACGGGGGAATCAATCAGCCCCAGCATTTT. Amino acid sequence: CASSHGGINQPQHF.

The CDR3 sequence is CAWSGGSWEQYF. CDR3 nucleotide sequence: TGTGCCTGGAGCGGCGGTTCGTGGGAGCAGTACTTC. This rearrangement joins TRBV30 to TRBJ2-7; D gene ambiguous. Trimming left V 3 bases short and J 7 bases short, with 13 bases between. CDR1 GTSNPN and CDR2 SVGIG come from the germline V gene (reference sequence). The CDR3 spans 12 residues.

A single count supports this clone. This rearrangement joins TRBV27 to TRBJ2-3, with D possibly being TRBD2 (7 bases). The length of the CDR3 is 15 residues. V was cut by 5 bases and J by 7 bases, with 19 bases left in between. From germline, CDR1 is MNHEY and CDR2 SMNVEV (reference sequence). The CDR3 coding sequence is TGTGCCAGCAGTGTTGGGCAGGGGAGGGTGAATACGCAGTATTTT. Its protein is CASSVGQGRVNTQYF.

In its sample, this clone was seen once. The chain has TRBV15 and TRBJ2-1; 8 bases match TRBD2. CDR1 LNHNV and CDR2 YYDKDF come from the germline V gene (reference sequence). CDR3 length: 15 residues. Unmatched junction bases numbered 10, after V lost 4 bases and J lost 8 bases. CDR3 in DNA: TGTGCCACCAGCAAAACTAGCGGTCTTGGGGATGAGCAGTTCTTC. It is translated as CATSKTSGLGDEQFF.

This clone came up once. The chain employs TRBV15 and TRBJ1-4, with D possibly matching TRBD1 (5 bases). Trimming took 4 bases from V and 0 from J, leaving 12 bases between them. The CDR3 spans 16 residues. The germline gives CDR1 LNHNV, CDR2 YYDKDF (reference sequence). CDR3 protein: CATSKKGGATNEKLFF. Written as DNA, the CDR3 is TGTGCCACCAGCAAAAAGGGAGGGGCAACTAATGAAAAACTGTTTTTT.

This clone was observed a handful of times. V is TRBV5-6 and J is TRBJ2-4, with 7 nucleotides matching TRBD1. The CDR3 spans 17 residues. CDR1 SGHDT and CDR2 YYEEEE come from the germline V gene. The trim removed 2 bases at V and 1 base at J, leaving 9 bases unmatched. The CDR3 spells CASSFRRQGWAKNIQYF. DNA for the CDR3: TGTGCCAGCAGCTTCCGGCGACAGGGTTGGGCCAAAAACATTCAGTACTTC.

The rearrangement joins TRBV19 to TRBJ2-2; 8 positions agree with TRBD1. This CDR3 region has 17 residues. The junction had 11 bases not matched to a gene; V was cut back by 5 bases and J by 3 bases. The germline V gene encodes CDR1 LNHDA and CDR2 SQIVND (reference sequence). CDR3 DNA sequence: TGTGCCAGTAGTCCTGACAGGACAGGGCTGTACACCGGGGAGCTGTTTTTT. It yields the protein CASSPDRTGLYTGELFF.

This clone was seen a few times. Here the CDR3 reads CASRKQNQPQHF. As DNA, the CDR3 is TGTGCCAGCAGAAAACAGAATCAGCCCCAGCATTTT. The chain joins TRBV6-6 to TRBJ1-5; D not resolved. The CDR3 runs 12 residues. CDR1 and CDR2 (germline): MNHNY, SVGAGI (reference sequence). The V and J ends lost 6 bases and 4 bases respectively, with 7 bases between them.

This clone rates as medium-sized (0.01 to 0.1%). The CDR3 nucleotides read TGTGCCAGCAGTTTGATGGTACACTCCTACGAGCAGTACTTC. This gives the protein CASSLMVHSYEQYF. J is TRBJ2-7 and V is TRBV27; D unresolved. The length of the CDR3 is 14 residues. Germline V lookup: CDR1 MNHEY, CDR2 SMNVEV (reference sequence). Trimming stripped 3 bases from V and 0 bases from J, with 9 bases between.

This chain uses TRBV5-5 with TRBJ2-7; 14 nucleotides line up with TRBD2. V lost 3 bases, J lost 0 bases, and 8 bases stayed unmatched. Germline CDR1 SGHKS, CDR2 YYEKEE (reference sequence). The CDR3 runs 18 residues. CDR3 loop: CASSYTGTSGGFSYEQYF. The CDR3 DNA reads TGTGCCAGCAGCTATACCGGGACTAGCGGGGGTTTCTCCTACGAGCAGTACTTC.

The chain is built from TRBV27 and TRBJ1-5, with no clear D. Germline CDR1 and CDR2: MNHEY and SMNVEV (reference sequence). With 2 bases removed from V and 0 bases from J, the gap between germline ends came to 5 bases. This CDR3 comprises 14 residues. The CDR3 region is CASSLRSSNQPQHF. The CDR3 DNA sequence: TGTGCCAGCAGTTTACGGAGTAGCAATCAGCCCCAGCATTTT.

The chain uses TRBV27 and TRBJ2-2; 12 bases line up with TRBD2. V was pared by 5 bases and J by 5 bases, with 6 bases of the junction left unmatched. CDR1 is MNHEY and CDR2 is SMNVEV in the germline V gene (reference sequence). This CDR3 has 16 amino acids. The chain's CDR3 is CASSLLAGGPTGELFF. Written as DNA, the CDR3 is TGTGCCAGCAGTCTTCTAGCGGGGGGGCCTACCGGGGAGCTGTTTTTT.

The chain carries TRBV9 and TRBJ1-4; 9 bases fit TRBD1. Germline V gene sequence: CDR1 SGDLS, CDR2 YYNGEE. V was pared by 4 bases and J by 7 bases, with 8 bases of the junction left unmatched. The length of the CDR3 is 15 residues. CDR3 amino acids: CASSPSGTGIEKLFF. For the CDR3, the DNA is TGTGCCAGCAGCCCATCGGGGACAGGGATTGAAAAACTGTTTTTT.

The chain links TRBV7-6 to TRBJ1-6, with TRBD1 identical over 8 bases. V dropped 5 bases and J dropped 7; count of bases not matched to a gene: 10. Germline-derived CDR1 and CDR2 are SGHVS and FNYEAQ. The CDR3 spans 16 residues. The CDR3 here is CASSHGNRGTNSPLHF. The CDR3 DNA reads as TGTGCCAGCAGCCACGGAAACAGGGGGACCAATTCACCCCTCCACTTT.

This chain joins TRBV12-5 and TRBJ1-1; tentative D call: TRBD1 (5 bases). V was cut by 4 bases and J by 5 bases, with 11 bases left in between. The CDR3 is 13 amino acids. CDR1 is LGHNT, CDR2 FRNRAP, per germline. The chain's CDR3 is CASGWAQGTEAFF. CDR3 DNA sequence: TGTGCTAGTGGTTGGGCCCAGGGAACTGAAGCTTTCTTT.

V usage is TRBV7-2 and J usage is TRBJ2-5; 9 bases are a match to TRBD2. Trimming cost V 3 bases and J 4 bases; bases outside gene matches: 3. The CDR3 loop spans 14 amino acids. The germline CDR1 and CDR2 sequences are SGHTA and FQGNSA. The CDR3: CASSFTSGSETQYF. CDR3 DNA sequence: TGTGCCAGCAGCTTTACTAGCGGGTCAGAGACCCAGTACTTC.

This clone was recorded a few times. At one boundary the junction diverges from the germline segment, which might be a read error. This chain joins TRBV13 and TRBJ2-1; TRBD2 matches at 11 bases. There are 17 residues in the CDR3. Germline V gives CDR1 PRHDT, CDR2 FYEKMQ (reference sequence). Here the CDR3 DNA reads TGTGCCAGCAGCTTAGAAATAGCGGGGGGGCCCTATAATGAGCAGTTCTTC. Its translation: CASSLEIAGGPYNEQFF.

The gene calls are TRBV19 and TRBJ1-4, with 8 positions matching TRBD1. This CDR3 is built from 16 residues. Trimming removed 5 bases from V and 8 bases from J; junction bases left unmatched: 13. Germline CDR1 reads LNHDA; CDR2 reads SQIVND (reference sequence). Here the CDR3 DNA reads TGTGCCAGTAGTTCGGTCGCTCCAGGGGGCCGAGAAAAACTGTTTTTT. This translates into CASSSVAPGGREKLFF. Looking up the rest from reference TRBV19 and TRBJ1-4 gives the full variable domain: DGGITQSPKYLFRKEGQNVTLSCEQNLNHDAMYWYRQDPGQGLRLIYYSQIVNDFQKGDIAEGYSVSREKKESFPLTVTSAQKNPTAFYLCASSSVAPGGREKLFFGSGTQLSVL.

Remarks on this clone: The sample contains more than one DNA sequence encoding this CDR3. The chain joins TRBV20-1 to TRBJ1-2, with D unclear. V lost 1 base to trimming and J lost 6 bases, with 6 bases between them. Germline CDR1 DFQATT, CDR2 SNEGSKA (reference sequence). This CDR3 spans 11 amino acids. CDR3 sequence reads: CSARGVNGYTF. CDR3 in DNA: TGCAGTGCTAGAGGAGTTAATGGCTACACCTTC.

V gene TRBV5-4 combines with J gene TRBJ1-1, with D perhaps TRBD1 (5 bases). The germline V gene encodes CDR1 SGHNT and CDR2 YYREEE (reference sequence). V gave up 0 bases and J gave up 3 bases, with 12 bases separating them. The CDR3 length is 15 residues. CDR3 region: CASSLGQTSDTEAFF. The CDR3 DNA follows: TGTGCCAGCAGCTTGGGACAGACCAGTGACACTGAAGCTTTCTTT.

This clone is large. V usage is TRBV5-6 and J usage is TRBJ2-7; 7 positions match TRBD2. Germline V CDR1 and CDR2: SGHDT, YYEEEE. The length of the CDR3 is 17 residues. J was trimmed by 7 bases and V by 4 bases; bases with no gene match: 20. The CDR3 DNA reads TGTGCCAGCAGCCGGCCAGGGATGGGGCGGGGGACGGAAGAGCAGTACTTC. This sequence encodes CASSRPGMGRGTEEQYF.

Concerning this clone itself: Other nucleotide sequences from this sample produce the same CDR3. The chain joins TRBV27 to TRBJ2-3; 8 positions agree with TRBD2. Trimming removed 6 bases from V and 4 bases from J; junction bases left unmatched: 6. The CDR3 has 14 residues. CDR1 is MNHEY and CDR2 is SMNVEV in the germline V gene (reference sequence). CDR3 nucleotides: TGTGCCAGCAGCCGGCAGACTAGCGCAGATACGCAGTATTTT. This gives the protein CASSRQTSADTQYF.

V and J are TRBV19 and TRBJ2-3, with 8 bases identical to TRBD2. Germline CDR1 reads LNHDA; CDR2 reads SQIVND (reference sequence). Trimming removed 4 bases from V and 0 bases from J; junction bases left unmatched: 9. The CDR3 spans 17 residues. The CDR3 reads CASSRRPGLESTDTQYF. The CDR3 DNA reads as TGTGCCAGTAGTAGAAGACCGGGACTAGAGAGCACAGATACGCAGTATTTT.

The CDR3: CAISEGILAKNIQYF. The CDR3 DNA sequence: TGTGCCATCAGTGAGGGTATACTAGCCAAAAACATTCAGTACTTC. This chain joins TRBV10-3 and TRBJ2-4; D is ambiguous. The CDR3 runs to 15 residues. CDR1 and CDR2 (germline): ENHRY, SYGVKD. Trimming pared 2 bases from V and 0 bases from J, leaving 8 bases between.